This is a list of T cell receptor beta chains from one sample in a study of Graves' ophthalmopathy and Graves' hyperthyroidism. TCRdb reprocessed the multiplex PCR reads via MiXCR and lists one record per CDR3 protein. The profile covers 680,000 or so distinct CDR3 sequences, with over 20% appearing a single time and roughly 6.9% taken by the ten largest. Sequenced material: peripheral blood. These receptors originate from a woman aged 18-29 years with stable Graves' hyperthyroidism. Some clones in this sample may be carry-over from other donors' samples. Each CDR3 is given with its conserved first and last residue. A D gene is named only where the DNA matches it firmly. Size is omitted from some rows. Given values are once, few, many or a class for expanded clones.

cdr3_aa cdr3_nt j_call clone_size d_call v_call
CSARDTYGYTF TGCAGCGCCCGGGACACTTATGGCTACACCTTC TRBJ1-2 many - TRBV29-1
CASSERGMHTEAFF TGTGCCAGCAGTGAACGGGGGATGCACACTGAAGCTTTCTTT TRBJ1-1 many - TRBV6-1
CASSGAGAGSPLHF TGTGCCAGCAGCGGCGCGGGGGCAGGTTCACCCCTCCACTTT TRBJ1-6 many - TRBV5-6
CASSLAYRLAGETQYF TGTGCCAGCAGCCTCGCTTACCGACTAGCGGGAGAGACCCAGTACTTC TRBJ2-5 many TRBD2 TRBV28
CATLRGNTEAFF TGTGCCACCCTCCGTGGGAACACTGAAGCTTTCTTT TRBJ1-1 - - TRBV28
CASTTSLTGGEQYF TGTGCCAGCACCACAAGTCTCACGGGAGGTGAGCAGTACTTC TRBJ2-7 many TRBD2 TRBV6-1
CASSSGPNSQETQYF TGTGCCAGCAGCTCAGGCCCTAACAGCCAAGAGACCCAGTACTTC TRBJ2-5 - - TRBV7-2
CASSQLGKLNTEAFF TGCGCCAGCAGCCAACTGGGGAAACTGAACACTGAAGCTTTCTTT TRBJ1-1 few - TRBV4-3
CASSLGPGRTEAFF TGCGCCAGCAGCTTGGGTCCGGGGCGGACTGAAGCTTTCTTT TRBJ1-1 few - TRBV5-1
CASSEWGDSLQPQHF TGTGCCAGCAGTGAATGGGGCGACAGCCTTCAGCCCCAGCATTTT TRBJ1-5 - - TRBV25-1
CASSLEGAGDYGYTF TGTGCCAGCAGCTTGGAGGGGGCGGGAGACTATGGCTACACCTTC TRBJ1-2 many TRBD1 TRBV5-5
CSARGAAAYEQYF TGCAGTGCTAGAGGGGCGGCAGCCTACGAGCAGTACTTC TRBJ2-7 - - TRBV20-1
CASSPSDRGRQPQHF TGCGCCAGCAGCCCATCCGACAGGGGGAGGCAGCCCCAGCATTTT TRBJ1-5 few TRBD1 TRBV4-1
CASRKDRGSGVGNQPQHF TGTGCCAGCAGGAAAGACAGGGGTTCGGGAGTGGGCAATCAGCCCCAGCATTTT TRBJ1-5 many TRBD1 TRBV2